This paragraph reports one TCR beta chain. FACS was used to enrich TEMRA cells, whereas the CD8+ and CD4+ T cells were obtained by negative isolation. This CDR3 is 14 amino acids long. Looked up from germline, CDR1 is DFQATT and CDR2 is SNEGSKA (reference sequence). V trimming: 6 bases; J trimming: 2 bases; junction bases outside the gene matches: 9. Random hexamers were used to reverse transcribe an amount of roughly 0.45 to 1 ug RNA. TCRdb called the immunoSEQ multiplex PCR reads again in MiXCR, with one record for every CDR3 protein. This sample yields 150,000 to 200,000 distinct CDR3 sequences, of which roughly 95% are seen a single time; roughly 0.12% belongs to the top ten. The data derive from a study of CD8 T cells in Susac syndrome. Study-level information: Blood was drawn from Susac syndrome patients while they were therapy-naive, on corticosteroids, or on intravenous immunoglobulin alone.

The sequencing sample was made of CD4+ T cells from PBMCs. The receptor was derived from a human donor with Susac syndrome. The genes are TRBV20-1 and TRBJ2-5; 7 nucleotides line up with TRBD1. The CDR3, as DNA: TGCAGTGCGCGTAGGGGGCCAGGTCAAGAGACCCAGTACTTC. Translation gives CSARRGPGQETQYF.